Listed below are T cell receptor beta chains from one sample, sequenced in a study of blood T cells in healthy people across ages. TCRdb used MiXCR to reprocess the 5' RACE reads, holding one entry per CDR3 protein. The sample lists approximately 1.5 million distinct CDR3 sequences, about 31% seen once, with roughly 12% in the top ten. The sample taken for sequencing was blood. The receptors come from a woman in her 30s in good health. Each CDR3 is given with its conserved first and last residue. Each record gives: clone size, D gene, J gene, V gene, CDR3 protein, CDR3 DNA. The D gene is left open where the match is weak. Only some rows state a clone size, as once, few, many or a class for expanded clones.

>-|-|TRBJ2-1|TRBV5-4
CASSLRGEGHNEQFF
TGTGCCAGCAGCTTGAGGGGTGAGGGCCACAATGAGCAGTTCTTC
>-|TRBD1|TRBJ1-2|TRBV9
CASSEGDRVGTF
TGTGCCAGCAGCGAGGGGGACAGGGTAGGCACCTTC
>few|-|TRBJ2-7|TRBV4-1
CAGSQVLQLTQGEQYF
TGCGCCGGCAGCCAAGTCCTACAGTTGACGCAGGGGGAGCAGTACTTC
>few|-|TRBJ2-5|TRBV4-1
CTSSQREGALRESQYF
TGCACCAGCAGCCAAAGGGAGGGGGCCTTAAGAGAGTCCCAGTACTTC
>-|TRBD2|TRBJ2-7|TRBV20-1
CSASPGTRTIHEQYF
TGCAGTGCTTCCCCCGGGACTAGAACTATCCACGAGCAGTACTTC
>few|TRBD1|TRBJ2-5|TRBV24-1
CATSEKGQGANQETQYF
TGTGCCACCAGTGAAAAGGGACAGGGAGCGAACCAAGAGACCCAGTACTTC
>few|TRBD1|TRBJ1-2|TRBV15
CATSEDRVSNYGYTF
TGTGCCACCAGTGAAGACAGGGTTTCCAACTATGGCTACACCTTC
>-|TRBD2|TRBJ2-7|TRBV20-1
CSARDLREGRYEQYF
TGCAGTGCTAGAGATCTCCGGGAGGGCCGCTACGAGCAGTACTTC
>few|TRBD1|TRBJ1-2|TRBV28
CASSSSSRGIPGYTF
TGTGCCAGCAGTAGCTCGTCCAGGGGGATTCCTGGCTACACCTTC
>many|TRBD1|TRBJ2-5|TRBV4-1
CASSQVGGVETQYF
TGCGCCAGCAGCCAAGTAGGGGGCGTCGAGACCCAGTACTTC
>-|-|TRBJ2-1|TRBV27
CASSPSGVNEQFF
TGTGCCAGCAGTCCCAGTGGGGTTAATGAGCAGTTCTTC
>-|-|TRBJ2-3|TRBV4-1
CASSQEGTRTDMRYF
TGCGCCAGCAGCCAAGAAGGGACTCGCACAGATATGCGGTATTTT
>few|TRBD1|TRBJ1-5|TRBV6-2/TRBV6-3
CASRDSSNQPQHF
TGTGCCAGCCGGGACAGTAGCAATCAGCCCCAGCATTTT
>few|TRBD2|TRBJ2-7|TRBV11-2
CASSHLRGLALYEQYF
TGTGCCAGCAGCCACCTCCGGGGACTAGCGCTCTACGAGCAGTACTTC
>-|-|TRBJ2-7|TRBV4-1
CASSQDRRARSYEQYF
TGCGCCAGCAGCCAAGATCGACGGGCCCGCTCCTACGAGCAGTACTTC
>-|-|TRBJ2-1|TRBV7-2
CASNIRGEGEQFF
TGTGCCAGCAACATTAGGGGGGAGGGGGAGCAGTTCTTC
>-|-|TRBJ1-3|TRBV27
CASSFGCSGNTIYF
TGTGCCAGCAGTTTCGGCTGCTCTGGAAACACCATATATTTT
>-|-|TRBJ1-2|TRBV15
CATSNNNYGYTF
TGTGCCACCAGCAACAACAACTATGGCTACACCTTC
>few|-|TRBJ1-5|TRBV4-1
CASSQDDQGNQPQHF
TGCGCCAGCAGCCAAGATGACCAGGGTAATCAGCCCCAGCATTTT
>-|TRBD1|TRBJ1-2|TRBV4-1
CASSQRDRENGYTF
TGCGCCAGCAGCCAGAGGGACAGGGAAAACGGCTACACCTTC
>-|-|TRBJ2-3|TRBV3-1
CASRPSIKAAKNTQYF
TGTGCCAGCCGCCCAAGTATCAAGGCTGCCAAAAATACGCAGTATTTT
>-|TRBD2|TRBJ2-5|TRBV5-1
CASSARELMETQYF
TGCGCCAGCAGTGCGCGGGAGTTAATGGAGACCCAGTACTTC
>-|-|TRBJ1-1|TRBV5-1
CASRPDRNTEAFF
TGCGCCAGCAGACCGGACAGAAACACTGAAGCTTTCTTT
>few|-|TRBJ1-2|TRBV10-3
CAISEQGDGYTF
TGTGCCATCAGTGAGCAGGGCGATGGCTACACCTTC
>-|-|TRBJ2-5|TRBV7-3
CASSLHGPEETQYF
TGTGCCAGCAGCTTACACGGGCCTGAGGAGACCCAGTACTTC
>-|TRBD2|TRBJ2-3|TRBV7-9
CASSPRLAGGQVDTQYF
TGTGCCAGCAGCCCCCGACTAGCGGGGGGGCAAGTGGATACGCAGTATTTT
>-|-|TRBJ1-1|TRBV27
CASSSWQGLTEAFF
TGTGCCAGCAGTTCGTGGCAGGGCTTGACTGAAGCTTTCTTT
>once|-|TRBJ1-1|TRBV20-1
CSAIGLNTEAFF
TGCAGTGCTATAGGGTTGAACACTGAAGCTTTCTTT
>few|-|TRBJ2-1|TRBV12-3/TRBV12-4
CASCSGTPLCYNEQFF
TGTGCCAGCTGCTCCGGGACCCCGCTGTGCTACAATGAGCAGTTCTTC
>-|TRBD1|TRBJ1-2|TRBV20-1
CSAAGTGGGGYTF
TGCAGTGCTGCCGGGACAGGGGGCGGCGGCTACACCTTC
>few|-|TRBJ2-2|TRBV2
CASTPSRGDTGELFF
TGTGCCAGCACTCCCTCAAGGGGCGACACCGGGGAGCTGTTTTTT
>-|-|TRBJ2-1|TRBV9
CASSNTGEGYNEQFF
TGTGCCAGCAGCAACACAGGTGAGGGTTACAATGAGCAGTTCTTC
>-|TRBD1|TRBJ1-1|TRBV6-1
CASSAGTAEAFF
TGTGCCAGCAGCGCTGGGACAGCCGAAGCTTTCTTT
>few|-|TRBJ2-7|TRBV5-5
CASQGGYEQYF
TGTGCCAGCCAAGGGGGCTACGAGCAGTACTTC
>few|TRBD1|TRBJ1-4|TRBV29-1
CSVTGGNNEKLFF
TGCAGCGTGACAGGGGGGAATAATGAAAAACTGTTTTTT
>few|-|TRBJ2-1|TRBV4-2
CASSQEQDSRLFF
TGTGCCAGCAGCCAAGAACAGGACAGTAGGTTGTTCTTC
>few|-|TRBJ2-3|TRBV2
CASSSSSVRTDTQYF
TGTGCCAGCAGCTCCTCTAGTGTGAGAACAGATACGCAGTATTTT
>-|-|TRBJ1-6|TRBV2
CASTPVVGQNSPLHF
TGTGCCAGCACCCCAGTAGTAGGACAGAATTCACCCCTCCACTTT
>-|-|TRBJ1-2|TRBV12-3/TRBV12-4
CASRTQGSGYTF
TGTGCCAGCAGGACTCAGGGAAGTGGCTACACCTTC
>few|-|TRBJ2-1|TRBV12-3/TRBV12-4
CASSFGELIRNEQFF
TGTGCCAGCAGTTTCGGCGAGCTCATAAGGAATGAGCAGTTCTTC
>few|-|TRBJ2-1|TRBV3-1
CASSQVAQVSYNEQFF
TGTGCCAGCAGCCAAGTAGCTCAGGTCTCCTACAATGAGCAGTTCTTC
>-|-|TRBJ2-1|TRBV15
CATSRVRLDMKDAYNEQFF
TGTGCCACCAGCAGAGTTAGACTAGACATGAAGGACGCCTACAATGAGCAGTTCTTC
>-|TRBD1|TRBJ1-2|TRBV27
CASSDRWEGADGYTF
TGTGCCAGCAGTGACAGGTGGGAGGGGGCGGACGGCTACACCTTC
>-|-|TRBJ1-4|TRBV7-9
CASSPLGVDEKLFF
TGTGCCAGCAGCCCCCTTGGGGTGGATGAAAAACTGTTTTTT
>-|TRBD2|TRBJ2-7|TRBV20-1
CSARDKPSSGGPYSSYEQYF
TGCAGTGCTAGAGATAAACCTTCTAGCGGGGGGCCCTATAGCTCCTACGAGCAGTACTTC
>few|TRBD2|TRBJ2-7|TRBV7-9
CASSSLGRDSYEQYF
TGTGCCAGCAGCTCGCTGGGGAGGGATTCCTACGAGCAGTACTTC
>few|-|TRBJ1-2|TRBV25-1
CASPGGSNHGYTF
TGTGCCAGCCCGGGGGGATCGAACCATGGCTACACCTTC
>-|TRBD2|TRBJ2-4|TRBV11-2
CASSRGTSANIQYF
TGTGCCAGCAGCCGCGGGACTAGCGCGAACATTCAGTACTTC
>-|-|TRBJ2-5|TRBV20-1
CSARDGSTLHGGTQYF
TGCAGTGCTAGAGATGGGAGTACGCTTCATGGGGGGACCCAGTACTTC
>-|-|TRBJ2-7|TRBV27
CASSLDGVRGYEQYF
TGTGCCAGCAGTTTAGATGGGGTTCGTGGCTACGAGCAGTACTTC
>-|-|TRBJ2-1|TRBV24-1
CATSVGTKTNERFF
TGTGCCACCAGTGTAGGGACAAAGACAAATGAGCGGTTCTTC
>-|TRBD2|TRBJ2-3|TRBV7-3
CASSLNGRGSSGRAGDTQYF
TGTGCCAGCAGCTTAAATGGGAGGGGAAGTAGCGGGAGGGCCGGTGATACGCAGTATTTT
>-|TRBD1|TRBJ2-7|TRBV7-9
CASSSPAERRTGNPYEQYF
TGTGCCAGCAGCTCTCCCGCAGAGCGTCGGACAGGGAACCCCTACGAGCAGTACTTC